Below, 9 T cell receptor beta chains from the same sample are listed, as sequenced in a study of blood T cell repertoires in COVID-19. Method: immunoSEQ multiplex PCR; TCRdb's copy keeps in-frame clones and lacks some. The repertoire holds 210,000 or so clones, with approximately 84% as singletons. Material for sequencing was peripheral blood. The source is a woman aged 65 to 85 with active or convalescent COVID-19.

This chain joins TRBV4-1 and TRBJ1-2; 9 nucleotides align to TRBD1. Unmatched junction bases numbered 7, after V lost 3 bases and J lost 8 bases. The CDR3 loop spans 14 amino acids. Per the germline V gene, CDR1 is MGHRA and CDR2 is YSYEKL. The CDR3 sequence: CASSHEQGAIGYTF. DNA for the CDR3: TGCGCCAGCAGCCACGAACAGGGGGCGATCGGCTACACCTTC.

The gene calls are TRBV28 and TRBJ2-1; D remains unclear. V was shortened by 9 bases and J by 5 bases, with 8 bases between the two germline ends. CDR1 and CDR2 (germline): MDHEN, SYDVKM. CDR3 length: 11 amino acids. The CDR3 protein is CASTNNNEQFF. In DNA form, the CDR3 reads TGTGCCAGTACGAACAACAATGAGCAGTTCTTC.

The rearrangement links TRBV27 to TRBJ1-2, with D maybe TRBD1 (5 bases). V lost 6 bases and J lost 4, with 15 bases in between. Germline CDR1 reads MNHEY; CDR2 reads SMNVEV (reference sequence). This CDR3 has 14 residues. The CDR3 DNA reads TGTGCCAGCAGCCTTACTTTGGGGGGCTATGGCTACACCTTC. Translating gives CASSLTLGGYGYTF.

In DNA form, the CDR3 reads TGTGCCAGCAGTCCCCCCCCTCCGGGGGGGGAGACCCAGTACTTC. Protein: CASSPPPPGGETQYF. This chain uses TRBV28 with TRBJ2-5; 8 nucleotides align to TRBD2. Germline CDR1 is MDHEN and CDR2 is SYDVKM. The trim removed 5 bases at V and 5 bases at J, leaving 10 bases unmatched. This CDR3 region has 15 residues.

The chain couples TRBV27 to TRBJ2-1, with D possibly matching TRBD2 (6 bases). V lost 3 bases and J lost 8, with 17 bases in between. CDR1 is MNHEY and CDR2 is SMNVEV in the germline V gene (reference sequence). This CDR3 contains 15 residues. The CDR3 region is CASSFGGQPPDEQFF. DNA for the CDR3: TGTGCCAGCAGTTTTGGAGGGCAGCCCCCGGATGAGCAGTTCTTC.

The chain recombines TRBV18 with TRBJ2-5; 7 nucleotides line up with TRBD2. The germline V gene encodes CDR1 KGHSH and CDR2 LQKENI. CDR3 length: 14 amino acids. Unmatched junction bases numbered 3, after V lost 2 bases and J lost 3 bases. The CDR3 nucleotides read TGTGCCAGCTCACCAAGCGGGAATGAAGAGACCCAGTACTTC. Amino acids: CASSPSGNEETQYF.

The V call is TRBV5-6, the J call TRBJ1-2; 8 nucleotides align to TRBD1. The CDR3 covers 15 residues. In germline, CDR1 is SGHDT, CDR2 YYEEEE. V gave up 2 bases and J gave up 4 bases; unmatched junction bases: 7. The CDR3 sequence is CASSFTDRGSYGYTF. As DNA, the CDR3 is TGTGCCAGCAGCTTTACAGACAGGGGTTCCTATGGCTACACCTTC.

This clone was found once. The chain combines TRBV5-5 with TRBJ1-4, with 11 nucleotides matching TRBD1. The CDR3 covers 16 residues. The germline gives CDR1 SGHKS, CDR2 YYEKEE (reference sequence). V was clipped by 3 bases and J by 8 bases; unmatched bases: 9. This chain's CDR3 is CASSSGMGTGGEKLFF. The CDR3 coding sequence is TGTGCCAGCAGCTCTGGGATGGGGACAGGGGGGGAAAAACTGTTTTTT.

The chain is built from TRBV24-1 and TRBJ2-1, with a weak D call TRBD1 (5 bases). Deletions cut 3 bases from V and 8 bases from J, with 16 bases between. Looked up from germline, CDR1 is KGHDR and CDR2 is SFDVKD. This CDR3 is built from 15 residues. CDR3 DNA sequence: TGTGCCACCAGTGATCTAAGGGGCTCGACCCATGAGCAGTTCTTC. Its protein is CATSDLRGSTHEQFF.